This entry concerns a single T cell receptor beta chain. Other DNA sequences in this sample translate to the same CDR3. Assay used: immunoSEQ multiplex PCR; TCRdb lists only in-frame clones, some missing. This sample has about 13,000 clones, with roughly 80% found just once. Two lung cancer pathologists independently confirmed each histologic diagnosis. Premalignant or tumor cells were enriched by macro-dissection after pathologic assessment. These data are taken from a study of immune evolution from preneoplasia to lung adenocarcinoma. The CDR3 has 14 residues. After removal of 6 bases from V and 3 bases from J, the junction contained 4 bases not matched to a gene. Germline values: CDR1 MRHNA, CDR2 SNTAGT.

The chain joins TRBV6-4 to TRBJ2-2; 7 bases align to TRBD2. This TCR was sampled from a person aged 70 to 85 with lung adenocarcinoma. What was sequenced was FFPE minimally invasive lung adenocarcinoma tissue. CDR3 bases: TGTGCCAGCAGGACTAGCTCTTACACCGGGGAGCTGTTTTTT. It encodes CASRTSSYTGELFF.